These T cell receptor beta chains were read from a single sample in a study of blood T cell repertoires in COVID-19. The protocol was immunoSEQ multiplex PCR, while the TCRdb copy is restricted to in-frame clones and leaves out a portion. This sample has approximately 82,000 clones; around 94% occur once, and the top ten carry around 6%. Sequenced material: peripheral blood. The receptors derive from a woman aged 55-75 years with active COVID-19. The CDR3 runs from the conserved cysteine through the conserved F or W. The D gene is left open where the match is weak. Clone size appears in some rows only: once, few, many, or a class for an expanded clone.

>TRBJ1-1|TRBV6-5|-|-
CASSSTGSKNTEAFF
TGTGCCAGCAGTTCAACAGGGTCGAAGAACACTGAAGCTTTCTTT
>TRBJ2-5|TRBV2|-|-
CASSKGRGETQYF
TGTGCCAGCAGTAAAGGACGGGGGGAGACCCAGTACTTC
>TRBJ2-7|TRBV6-5|-|-
CASVRGYEQYF
TGTGCCAGTGTACGGGGGTACGAGCAGTACTTC
>TRBJ1-1|TRBV28|-|-
CASSFQQLNTEAFF
TGTGCCAGCAGTTTCCAACAGTTGAACACTGAAGCTTTCTTT
>TRBJ1-1|TRBV16|TRBD1|-
CASSRGTGGTEAEAFF
TGTGCCAGCAGCCGTGGGACAGGGGGAACTGAAGCTGAAGCTTTCTTT
>TRBJ2-3|TRBV7-2|TRBD2|-
CASSLGGGPPDTQYF
TGTGCCAGCAGCTTAGGGGGGGGTCCCCCAGATACGCAGTATTTT
>TRBJ1-1|TRBV5-1|-|once
CASSLERDMNTEAFF
TGCGCCAGCAGCTTGGAACGGGACATGAACACTGAAGCTTTCTTT
>TRBJ2-2|TRBV28|-|-
CASYRAAGELFF
TGTGCCAGCTATCGAGCTGCCGGGGAGCTGTTTTTT
>TRBJ2-1|TRBV5-1|-|-
CASSLDGRAQYNEQFF
TGCGCCAGCAGCTTGGATGGGCGGGCCCAATACAATGAGCAGTTCTTC
>TRBJ2-1|TRBV5-8|TRBD1|-
CASSPDRGRNEQFF
TGTGCCAGCAGCCCGGACAGGGGGCGGAATGAGCAGTTCTTC
>TRBJ2-1|TRBV7-9|TRBD2|-
CASSPGLAGVSEQFF
TGTGCCAGCAGCCCGGGACTAGCGGGAGTTTCCGAGCAGTTCTTC
>TRBJ1-2|TRBV30|TRBD1|-
CASPDRVDYGYTF
TGTGCCTCCCCGGACAGGGTAGACTATGGCTACACCTTC
>TRBJ2-5|TRBV29-1|-|-
CSVQLQETQYF
TGCAGCGTTCAACTCCAAGAGACCCAGTACTTC
>TRBJ2-1|TRBV27|TRBD2|-
CASSLRLAGYHEQFF
TGTGCCAGCAGCTTAAGACTAGCGGGATATCATGAGCAGTTCTTC
>TRBJ2-1|TRBV13|TRBD2|-
CASKPSGGASNEQFF
TGTGCCAGCAAACCTAGCGGGGGGGCCTCGAATGAGCAGTTCTTC
>TRBJ1-4|TRBV28|TRBD1|once
CASSSTGAGEKLFF
TGTGCCAGCAGTTCTACAGGGGCGGGTGAAAAACTGTTTTTT
>TRBJ2-2|TRBV7-2|-|-
CASSPRRQDAGELFF
TGTGCCAGCAGCCCCAGGCGACAGGACGCCGGGGAGCTGTTTTTT
>TRBJ1-2|TRBV23-1|-|-
CASSQFEGDYGYTF
TGCGCCAGCAGTCAATTTGAGGGCGACTATGGCTACACCTTC
>TRBJ2-2|TRBV5-5|-|-
CASSLEPSRAFTGELFF
TGTGCCAGCAGCCTGGAGCCGTCCAGGGCTTTCACCGGGGAGCTGTTTTTT
>TRBJ2-1|TRBV24-1|-|-
CATMPHTASSYNEQFF
TGTGCCACCATGCCCCACACGGCTAGCTCCTACAATGAGCAGTTCTTC
>TRBJ2-7|TRBV6-6|TRBD2|-
CASSWGGYEQYF
TGTGCCAGCAGTTGGGGAGGGTACGAGCAGTACTTC
>TRBJ2-2|TRBV29-1|-|-
CSASFTGELFF
TGCAGCGCTTCCTTCACCGGGGAGCTGTTTTTT
>TRBJ2-7|TRBV21-1|-|-
CATMSGARLASSYEQYF
TGTGCCACCATGAGTGGGGCCCGACTAGCCTCGTCCTACGAGCAGTACTTC
>TRBJ2-7|TRBV5-5|-|once
CASSHPGHGYEQYF
TGTGCCAGCAGCCACCCGGGACACGGCTACGAGCAGTACTTC
>TRBJ1-2|TRBV12-3/TRBV12-4|-|-
CASSLAGLVGYTF
TGTGCCAGCAGTTTAGCCGGGTTAGTTGGCTACACCTTC
>TRBJ2-7|TRBV25-1|TRBD1|few
CASVTGTGGNEQYF
TGTGCCAGCGTAACCGGGACAGGGGGCAACGAGCAGTACTTC
>TRBJ1-1|TRBV18|-|once
CASSPQGDEAFF
TGTGCCAGCTCACCACAGGGGGATGAAGCTTTCTTT
>TRBJ2-1|TRBV27|TRBD1|-
CASSSGGTGYNEQFF
TGTGCCAGCAGTTCAGGGGGCACGGGCTACAATGAGCAGTTCTTC
>TRBJ1-6|TRBV2|TRBD1|-
CASSSGTGVSPLHF
TGTGCCAGCAGTTCCGGGACAGGAGTTTCACCCCTCCACTTT
>TRBJ2-2|TRBV9|TRBD2|-
CASSVEPAGGPRTGELFF
TGTGCCAGCAGCGTAGAGCCAGCGGGGGGGCCTCGGACCGGGGAGCTGTTTTTT
>TRBJ1-1|TRBV3-1/TRBV3-2|-|-
CASSPGGAQTEAFF
TGTGCCAGCAGCCCTGGGGGGGCGCAGACTGAAGCTTTCTTT
>TRBJ1-6|TRBV6-2/TRBV6-3|TRBD1|-
CASSPQGEHSPLHF
TGTGCCAGCAGTCCACAGGGGGAACATTCACCCCTCCACTTT
>TRBJ1-4|TRBV5-4|-|-
CASSLGGHLFF
TGTGCCAGCAGCTTGGGGGGACATCTGTTTTTT
>TRBJ2-7|TRBV3-1/TRBV3-2|TRBD2|-
CASSPTLLTSGSHEQYF
TGTGCCAGCAGCCCCACCCTCTTGACTAGCGGGAGCCACGAGCAGTACTTC
>TRBJ2-5|TRBV4-1|-|-
CASSPPGLEGTQYF
TGCGCCAGCAGCCCCCCGGGACTGGAAGGGACCCAGTACTTC
>TRBJ1-1|TRBV7-8|TRBD1|-
CASSSRTGTFTEAFF
TGTGCCAGCAGCTCCCGGACAGGGACCTTTACTGAAGCTTTCTTT
>TRBJ1-5|TRBV19|-|-
CASTPPGHLNQPQHF
TGTGCCAGTACCCCTCCGGGACACCTCAATCAGCCCCAGCATTTT
>TRBJ2-2|TRBV19|-|-
CASTSLVRANTGELFF
TGTGCCAGTACCTCATTAGTGCGAGCGAACACCGGGGAGCTGTTTTTT
>TRBJ2-5|TRBV3-1/TRBV3-2|-|-
CASSPYFGGSLGETQYF
TGTGCCAGCAGCCCCTATTTTGGCGGATCCCTCGGGGAGACCCAGTACTTC
>TRBJ2-3|TRBV6-2/TRBV6-3|-|-
CASSYEARLLGDTQYF
TGTGCCAGCAGTTACGAGGCGAGACTCCTGGGAGATACGCAGTATTTT
>TRBJ2-7|TRBV4-1|TRBD2|-
CASSQVLAGSSYEQYF
TGCGCCAGCAGCCAAGTGCTAGCGGGGAGCTCCTACGAGCAGTACTTC
>TRBJ2-1|TRBV5-1|-|-
CASIHTPGTSYNEQFF
TGCGCCAGCATACATACCCCCGGGACATCCTACAATGAGCAGTTCTTC
>TRBJ2-5|TRBV19|TRBD1|-
CATRSGTGQETQYF
TGTGCCACTCGATCAGGGACAGGGCAAGAGACCCAGTACTTC
>TRBJ2-1|TRBV5-1|TRBD1|-
CASSLAGGTYNEQFF
TGCGCCAGCAGCTTGGCAGGGGGCACCTACAATGAGCAGTTCTTC
>TRBJ1-5|TRBV2|-|-
CASSESGNQPQHF
TGTGCCAGCAGTGAGTCGGGGAATCAGCCCCAGCATTTT
>TRBJ1-5|TRBV9|TRBD1|-
CASSVGQGGGQPQHF
TGTGCCAGCAGCGTTGGACAGGGTGGCGGACAGCCCCAGCATTTT
>TRBJ2-1|TRBV5-6|-|-
CASRKEGEVEQFF
TGTGCCAGCAGAAAAGAGGGTGAGGTTGAGCAGTTCTTC
>TRBJ2-5|TRBV5-5|-|-
CASSQVSGGETQYF
TGTGCCAGCAGCCAAGTTAGCGGTGGGGAGACCCAGTACTTC
>TRBJ1-4|TRBV28|TRBD1|-
CASSRSGQGANEKLFF
TGTGCCAGCAGTCGTTCAGGACAGGGGGCTAATGAAAAACTGTTTTTT
>TRBJ2-1|TRBV24-1|TRBD1|-
CATSDLPRPGTGPGEQFF
TGTGCCACCAGTGATTTGCCCCGTCCCGGGACAGGCCCGGGGGAGCAGTTCTTC
>TRBJ1-2|TRBV20-1|-|-
CSPGGAGKTF
TGCAGTCCGGGAGGGGCGGGGAAAACCTTC
>TRBJ2-3|TRBV27|-|-
CASSFAGGLTDTQYF
TGTGCCAGCAGTTTTGCCGGCGGCTTAACAGATACGCAGTATTTT
>TRBJ2-3|TRBV5-1|-|-
CASSLAITDTDTQYF
TGCGCCAGCAGCTTGGCCATCACAGACACAGATACGCAGTATTTT
>TRBJ1-6|TRBV19|-|once
CASSRTTTNSPLHF
TGTGCCAGTAGTAGGACAACTACGAATTCACCCCTCCACTTT